Listed below are T cell receptor beta chains from one sample, sequenced in a study of shared clonotypes between healthy human individuals. The method was immunoSEQ multiplex PCR; TCRdb's version includes in-frame clones alone and lacks a portion of them. This sample has about 1.1 million clones, with approximately 80% found just once. Source material: memory CD4+ T cells from PBMCs. These receptor sequences come from a man younger than 35 in good health. Some clones in this sample may be carry-over from other donors' samples. Both conserved end residues are part of each CDR3. Each record gives: clone size, V gene, J gene, CDR3 length, D gene, CDR3 DNA, CDR3 protein. The D gene is left open where the match is weak. Not every row has a clone size; where given, it reads once, few, many or a size class.

few	TRBV29-1	TRBJ1-2	16	TRBD1	TGCAGCGGAGGGCCGGGACAGGGCCCCTCTGGCTATGGCTACACCTTC	CSGGPGQGPSGYGYTF
once	TRBV11-2	TRBJ2-1	18	TRBD2	TGTGCCAGCAGCAACGGACTAGCGGGAGTCGGGACCTACAATGAGCAGTTCTTC	CASSNGLAGVGTYNEQFF
NA	TRBV9	TRBJ2-5	14	TRBD2	TGTGCCAGCAGCGTAAGAGCGGGAGAAGAGACCCAGTACTTC	CASSVRAGEETQYF
NA	TRBV7-2	TRBJ1-1	15	TRBD1	TGTGCCAGCAGCTTAGCGACAGGGATGAACACTGAAGCTTTCTTT	CASSLATGMNTEAFF
NA	TRBV4-1	TRBJ2-7	11	NA	TGCGCCAGCAGCCAAGGGGGCCGGAAGTACTTC	CASSQGGRKYF
NA	TRBV12-5	TRBJ2-1	15	TRBD1	TGTGCTAGTGGTTTGAGAGGGACAGGGGTAAATGAGCAGTTCTTC	CASGLRGTGVNEQFF
NA	TRBV5-4	TRBJ2-3	17	TRBD2	TGTGCCAGCAGCTTGGCCGAGGTGCTAGCGGGAGCAGATACGCAGTATTTT	CASSLAEVLAGADTQYF
NA	TRBV5-4	TRBJ2-3	12	NA	TGTGCCACCTCAAGTGTCGCAGATACGCAGTATTTT	CATSSVADTQYF
NA	TRBV2	TRBJ1-5	15	TRBD1	TGTGCCAGCAGTGACCGGGACAGGGCGAGGCAGCCCCAGCATTTT	CASSDRDRARQPQHF
NA	TRBV15	TRBJ1-5	15	NA	TGTGCCACCAGCAGAGAGCGGTATAGCAATCAGCCCCAGCATTTT	CATSRERYSNQPQHF
NA	TRBV5-4	TRBJ2-3	19	TRBD2	TGTGCCAGCTCAAGGCCGCTAGGCCGCCGGACTAGCGACACAGATACGCAGTATTTT	CASSRPLGRRTSDTDTQYF
NA	TRBV6-5	TRBJ1-6	13	TRBD1	TGTGCCAGCAGGGGACAGCAGAATTCACCCCTCCACTTT	CASRGQQNSPLHF
NA	TRBV5-4	TRBJ1-4	16	TRBD1	TGTGCCAGCAGCTTGCGGGAGGTGACAGGGAATGAAAAACTGTTTTTT	CASSLREVTGNEKLFF
NA	TRBV5-1	TRBJ2-5	13	NA	TGCGCCAGCAGCAAGCCAGCGGAAGAGACCCAGTACTTC	CASSKPAEETQYF
NA	TRBV5-1	TRBJ1-1	15	TRBD1	TGCGCCAGCGGACCGACAGGGCAAGTGAACACTGAAGCTTTCTTT	CASGPTGQVNTEAFF
NA	TRBV28	TRBJ2-7	11	NA	TGTGCCAGCAGTAAATACTACGAGCAGTACTTC	CASSKYYEQYF
NA	TRBV5-8	TRBJ2-3	17	TRBD1	TGTGCCAGCTCCCCACTGAACAGGGGGCCATCCACAGATACGCAGTATTTT	CASSPLNRGPSTDTQYF
NA	TRBV27	TRBJ2-7	16	TRBD2	TGTGCCAGCAGCAAGACAAGCGGGAGGATCCCCTACGAGCAGTACTTC	CASSKTSGRIPYEQYF
NA	TRBV9	TRBJ2-5	17	TRBD2	TGTGCCAGCAGCGTAGTTCCGACTAGCGGGCCTCCCGGGACCCAGTACTTC	CASSVVPTSGPPGTQYF
NA	TRBV9	TRBJ2-1	14	TRBD2	TGTGCCAGCAGCGTAGCTAGCGGGTACAATGAGCAGTTCTTC	CASSVASGYNEQFF
NA	TRBV14	TRBJ2-7	14	TRBD1	TGTGCCAGCAGCCAAGAGGGTTCGACAGGGAAGAAGTACTTC	CASSQEGSTGKKYF
NA	TRBV30	TRBJ1-2	14	NA	TGTGCCTGGGGGATGTTCGGGGCGGCGGTTGGCTACACCTTC	CAWGMFGAAVGYTF
NA	TRBV2	TRBJ1-4	15	NA	TGTGCCAGCAGGGTCGACGTTTCAACTAATGAAAAACTGTTTTTT	CASRVDVSTNEKLFF
NA	TRBV30	TRBJ1-3	15	NA	TGTGCCTGGAGTGTACGTGGGCGGAGTGGAAACACCATATATTTT	CAWSVRGRSGNTIYF
NA	TRBV5-6	TRBJ2-1	17	TRBD2	TGTGCCAGCAGCGCGACTAAGGGACTAGCGGCCTACAATGAGCAGTTCTTC	CASSATKGLAAYNEQFF
NA	TRBV11-2	TRBJ1-2	18	TRBD1	TGTGCCAGCAGCCTCCTATCTCCCGCCCGGGACAGGGATCGGGGCTACACCTTC	CASSLLSPARDRDRGYTF
NA	TRBV7-6	TRBJ1-4	14	NA	TGTGCCAGCAGCTTCGGTGCAACTAATGAAAAACTGTTTTTT	CASSFGATNEKLFF
once	TRBV11-2	TRBJ2-7	15	NA	TGTGCCAGCAGCTTAGTCCCGACGAGTCGGTACGAGCAGTACTTC	CASSLVPTSRYEQYF
NA	TRBV7-3	TRBJ2-7	15	TRBD2	TGTGCCAGCAGCCTAGCGGGGGCCGGGGGCTACGAGCAGTACTTC	CASSLAGAGGYEQYF
once	TRBV5-1	TRBJ2-1	14	TRBD2	TGCGCCAGCAGAGGCCTAGCGGGGGTCAATGAGCAGTTCTTC	CASRGLAGVNEQFF
NA	TRBV19	TRBJ1-2	14	NA	TGTGCCAGTAGTATAGATGGGAGTAACTATGGCTACACCTTC	CASSIDGSNYGYTF
NA	TRBV5-1	TRBJ2-3	14	NA	TGCGCCGGGAAGGACTCTTCTAGCACAGATACGCAGTATTTT	CAGKDSSSTDTQYF
NA	TRBV29-1	TRBJ1-1	13	NA	TGCAGCGTTGATCATCCGGGGAACACTGAAGCTTTCTTT	CSVDHPGNTEAFF
NA	TRBV9	TRBJ2-5	14	NA	TGTGCCAGCAGCGTAGGGCAGATTGAAGAGACCCAGTACTTC	CASSVGQIEETQYF
few	TRBV6-1	TRBJ1-1	13	NA	TGTGCCAGCAGTACCGGGGAGGGCGCTGAAGCTTTCTTT	CASSTGEGAEAFF
NA	TRBV7-3	TRBJ2-1	15	NA	TGTGCCAGCAGCCCAATCGCGAGCTCCTACAATGAGCAGTTCTTC	CASSPIASSYNEQFF
NA	TRBV9	TRBJ2-1	16	NA	TGTGCCAGCAGCGTAGAAGGCGGGACTTCCTACAATGAGCAGTTCTTC	CASSVEGGTSYNEQFF
NA	TRBV7-6	TRBJ2-1	16	TRBD2	TGTGCCAGCAGCCCAAGGACTAGCGGGAGTGGGGATGAGCAGTTCTTC	CASSPRTSGSGDEQFF
NA	TRBV7-3	TRBJ2-7	14	NA	TGTGCCAGCAGCGTTCAGCCAGGGGTCGACGAGCAGTACTTC	CASSVQPGVDEQYF
NA	TRBV5-6	TRBJ2-2	18	TRBD2	TGTGCCAGCAGCTTTACTAGCGGGAGGGCCTTGGGTACCGGGGAGCTGTTTTTT	CASSFTSGRALGTGELFF
NA	TRBV6-5	TRBJ1-1	14	NA	TGTGCCAGCAGGCCTGGACGGATGAACACTGAAGCTTTCTTT	CASRPGRMNTEAFF
once	TRBV7-9	TRBJ1-2	14	TRBD1	TGTGCCAGCAGCTCAACCGGGACAGAGTATGGCTACACCTTC	CASSSTGTEYGYTF
NA	TRBV6-6	TRBJ2-1	12	NA	TGTGCCAGCAGTTGGGACTTCAATGAGCAGTTCTTC	CASSWDFNEQFF
NA	TRBV4-1	TRBJ1-3	17	NA	TGCGCCAGCAGCCAATCTTTCGGGGTACCCTCTGGAAACACCATATATTTT	CASSQSFGVPSGNTIYF
NA	TRBV18	TRBJ2-7	15	TRBD2	TGTGCCAGCTCACCGGGACTAGCGGGCTCCTACGAGCAGTACTTC	CASSPGLAGSYEQYF
NA	TRBV7-2	TRBJ2-1	15	NA	TGTGCCAGCAGCTTAGGGCGGAGTCTTTACAATGAGCAGTTCTTC	CASSLGRSLYNEQFF
NA	TRBV5-4	TRBJ2-1	14	TRBD1	TGTGCCAGCAGGGAGAGGGGACAGGGACGTGAGCAGTTCTTC	CASRERGQGREQFF
once	TRBV7-2	TRBJ1-1	17	NA	TGTGCCAGCAGCCTCTCCGCAATGGGGCAGGGCGGCACTGAAGCTTTCTTT	CASSLSAMGQGGTEAFF
NA	TRBV5-1	TRBJ2-1	15	NA	TGCGCCAGCAGCTTGGCCGGCGTAGGGTACAATGAGCAGTTCTTC	CASSLAGVGYNEQFF
few	TRBV27	TRBJ1-2	13	NA	TGTGCCAGCAGTTTTCGAGCAGCCTATGGCTACACCTTC	CASSFRAAYGYTF
NA	TRBV4-2	TRBJ2-2	16	NA	TGTGCCAGCAGCCAAGGGGGGGCGCGATATAGCGGGGAGCTGTTTTTT	CASSQGGARYSGELFF
NA	TRBV5-1	TRBJ1-1	16	TRBD1	TGCGCCAGCAGCTTGGCCACGGGACAGATGAACACTGAAGCTTTCTTT	CASSLATGQMNTEAFF
few	TRBV9	TRBJ2-1	15	TRBD2	TGTGCCAGCAGTCGAGCGGGACCTAGCTACAATGAGCAGTTCTTC	CASSRAGPSYNEQFF